What follows are 2 T cell receptor beta chains derived from one specimen sequenced in a study of blood T cell repertoires in COVID-19. Generated by immunoSEQ multiplex PCR, the TCRdb table keeps only in-frame clones and is missing some. The sample yields about 69,000 clones, about 88% seen once. The sequencing sample was made of peripheral blood. These receptors were collected from a woman in her forties or fifties with active COVID-19.

V and J are TRBV6-5 and TRBJ2-5; D is perhaps TRBD1 (6 bases). Germline assignment: CDR1 MNHEY and CDR2 SVGAGI. The CDR3 sequence is 14 residues long. The V end lost 5 bases, the J end lost 2 bases, and 12 bases lay between the germline ends. Written as DNA, the CDR3 is TGTGCCAGCAGTCTACGACAGGTTCAAGAGACCCAGTACTTC. Translation gives CASSLRQVQETQYF.

The chain links TRBV28 to TRBJ1-1; D is unclear. The CDR3 sequence is 12 residues long. Germline-derived CDR1 and CDR2 are MDHEN and SYDVKM. Trimming left V 2 bases short and J 7 bases short, with 8 bases between. CDR3 sequence reads: CASSLGGSEAFF. Here the CDR3 DNA reads TGTGCCAGCAGTTTAGGTGGTAGTGAAGCTTTCTTT.